These 15 T cell receptor beta chains were sequenced from one sample in a study of blood T cell repertoires in COVID-19. The table came from immunoSEQ multiplex PCR; TCRdb's copy has only in-frame clones and leaves some out. Among some 150,000 clones listed, approximately 90% were seen once. The sequencing sample was made of peripheral blood. These receptors were collected from a woman aged 70-85 years with acute or convalescent COVID-19.

The chain links TRBV7-3 to TRBJ1-2; 7 bases map to TRBD1. This CDR3 comprises 15 residues. V was clipped by 5 bases and J by 6 bases; unmatched bases: 12. Per the germline V gene, CDR1 is SGHTA and CDR2 is FQGTGA. The CDR3 protein is CASSLLAGQFHGYTF. CDR3 DNA: TGTGCCAGCAGCCTCCTGGCGGGACAGTTCCATGGCTACACCTTC.

The chain couples TRBV5-8 to TRBJ2-1; 7 nucleotides line up with TRBD1. Germline-derived CDR1 and CDR2 are SGHTS and YDEGEE. Trimming removed 0 bases from V and 2 bases from J; junction bases left unmatched: 5. The CDR3 has 16 amino acids. CDR3 nucleotides: TGTGCCAGCAGCTTGGGAACAGGGGCTCCCTACAATGAGCAGTTCTTC. Its translation: CASSLGTGAPYNEQFF.

The chain uses TRBV6-2 or TRBV6-3 and TRBJ1-2, with D possibly TRBD1 on 6 matching bases. Germline CDR1 and CDR2: MNHEY and SVGEGT. V lost 6 bases and J 4 bases, leaving 12 bases between the germline ends. This CDR3 has 13 residues. CDR3 bases: TGTGCCAGCAGCCTCGGACAGCCCTATGGCTACACCTTC. Encoded protein: CASSLGQPYGYTF.

The chain couples TRBV10-3 to TRBJ2-3, with 7 bases lining up with TRBD1. This CDR3 contains 14 residues. V trimming: 7 bases; J trimming: 1 base; junction bases outside the gene matches: 5. The germline CDR1 and CDR2 sequences are ENHRY and SYGVKD. The chain's CDR3 is CAIKGAFGTDTQYF. In DNA form, the CDR3 reads TGTGCCATCAAGGGGGCGTTTGGCACAGATACGCAGTATTTT.

CDR3 residues: CASSREDRSQAFF. In DNA form, the CDR3 reads TGTGCCAGCAGCCGAGAGGACAGGAGCCAAGCTTTCTTT. The chain uses TRBV3-1 (or the pseudogene TRBV3-2) and TRBJ1-1, with 7 bases lining up with TRBD1. Germline values: CDR1 LGHDT, CDR2 YNNKEL (reference sequence). V shed 4 bases and J 9 bases; nucleotides not matched to a gene: 8. The CDR3 sequence is 13 residues long.

This clone occurred once. The chain joins TRBV19 to TRBJ1-4; D is unresolved. This CDR3 is built from 15 residues. Germline V gene sequence: CDR1 LNHDA, CDR2 SQIVND (reference sequence). Trimming removed 6 bases from V and 4 bases from J, with 15 bases in between. The chain's CDR3 is CASSPVRIINEKLFF. The CDR3 DNA is TGTGCCAGTAGCCCCGTGAGGATCATTAATGAAAAACTGTTTTTT.

In its sample, this clone was seen once. V and J are TRBV3-1 (or the pseudogene TRBV3-2) and TRBJ1-3; D unresolved. Germline lookup yields CDR1 LGHDT and CDR2 YNNKEL (reference sequence). The V end was cut by 1 base, the J end by 0 bases, with 4 bases between. The CDR3 sequence is 14 residues long. The chain's CDR3 is CASSQVSSGNTIYF. CDR3 DNA sequence: TGTGCCAGCAGCCAAGTGAGCTCTGGAAACACCATATATTTT.

This clone was observed a single time. For the CDR3, the DNA is TGTGCCAGCAGTCCACAGGATAACTATGGCTACACCTTC. The encoded protein is CASSPQDNYGYTF. The chain uses TRBV27 and TRBJ1-2; D is possibly TRBD1 (5 bases). V lost 5 bases and J 1 base, leaving 8 bases between the germline ends. The CDR3 has 13 amino acids. Germline V gene data show CDR1 as MNHEY and CDR2 as SMNVEV (reference sequence).

This sequence joins TRBV29-1 and TRBJ2-7; 10 nucleotides agree with TRBD1. Per the germline V gene, CDR1 is SQVTM and CDR2 is ANQGSEA. This CDR3 has 19 residues. V lost 5 bases and J lost 0; bases outside the gene matches: 19. The CDR3 reads CSVRQGASPCTGISYEQYV. CDR3 sequence (DNA): TGCAGCGTTAGACAGGGGGCGAGTCCTTGTACGGGGATCTCCTACGAGCAGTACGTC.

This clone was detected a few times. The chain links TRBV5-1 to TRBJ2-5; 9 positions match TRBD1. V lost 5 bases and J lost 10; bases outside the gene matches: 9. The CDR3 is made up of 13 amino acids. Germline CDR1 SGHRS, CDR2 YFSETQ. DNA for the CDR3: TGCGCCAGCAGGAGAGACAGGGGGGAGGTCCAGTACTTC. This translates into CASRRDRGEVQYF.

The V call is TRBV28, the J call TRBJ1-2; a weak D match, TRBD1 (6 bases). CDR1 is MDHEN and CDR2 is SYDVKM in the germline V gene. V was shortened by 5 bases and J by 0 bases, with 13 bases between the two germline ends. The CDR3 spans 15 residues. As DNA, the CDR3 is TGTGCCAGCAGTGGGACGGGACACCCTAACTATGGCTACACCTTC. Its translation is CASSGTGHPNYGYTF.

V is TRBV27 and J is TRBJ1-1; 8 bases map to TRBD1. Trimming at V came to 7 bases and at J to 7 bases, leaving 11 bases not matched to a gene. CDR3 length equals 14 residues. Per the germline V gene, CDR1 is MNHEY and CDR2 is SMNVEV (reference sequence). The CDR3 nucleotides read TGTGCCAGCAACCCCTTCCCGGGACAGGTTGAAGCTTTCTTT. Its translation: CASNPFPGQVEAFF.

This chain links TRBV5-1 with TRBJ2-5; 9 bases are shared with TRBD1. Trimming cost V 6 bases and J 1 base; bases outside gene matches: 19. Germline assignment: CDR1 SGHRS and CDR2 YFSETQ. The CDR3 runs to 19 residues. CDR3 amino acids: CASTRAPGQGAGRQETQYF. DNA of the CDR3: TGCGCCAGCACCCGTGCCCCGGGACAGGGAGCGGGCCGCCAAGAGACCCAGTACTTC. Full variable domain (remainder filled in from reference TRBV5-1 and TRBJ2-5): KAGVTQTPRYLIKTRGQQVTLSCSPISGHRSVSWYQQTPGQGLQFLFEYFSETQRNKGNFPGRFSGRQFSNSRSEMNVSTLELGDSALYLCASTRAPGQGAGRQETQYFGPGTRLLVL.

The CDR3 bases are TGCGCCAGCAGCTGGGGGACAGGGAGGGATCAGCCCCAGCATTTT. Translation gives CASSWGTGRDQPQHF. The chain has TRBV5-1 and TRBJ1-5; 9 bases line up with TRBD1. Per germline, CDR1 SGHRS and CDR2 YFSETQ. The CDR3 has 15 amino acids. V trimming: 3 bases; J trimming: 5 bases; junction bases outside the gene matches: 6.

The chain combines TRBV5-5 with TRBJ2-7; no clear D gene. V lost 2 bases and J 3 bases, leaving 12 bases between the germline ends. The CDR3 is 14 residues long. Germline V gene lookup returns CDR1 SGHKS and CDR2 YYEKEE (reference sequence). The CDR3 reads CASSFSGRVYEQYF. The DNA of the CDR3 is TGTGCCAGCAGCTTTTCCGGCCGGGTCTACGAGCAGTACTTC.